The 30 T cell receptor beta chains presented below share a single source sample, sequenced in a study of cytomegalovirus exposure and HLA in healthy donors. PCR was performed using 60 Vbeta and 13 Jbeta primers. Assay: immunoSEQ multiplex PCR; the TCRdb copy retains only in-frame clones and omits some. In the table there are 75,000 to 90,000 clones, roughly 63% of which are singletons. The specimen sequenced was PBMCs. The origin of the receptors is a woman between 40 and 55 years old in good health and CMV-seropositive.

This rearrangement joins TRBV9 to TRBJ2-3; 7 nucleotides match TRBD2. V was pared by 4 bases and J by 2 bases, with 7 bases of the junction left unmatched. The CDR3 has 15 residues. In germline, CDR1 is SGDLS, CDR2 YYNGEE. CDR3 amino acids: CASSRSGTNTDTQYF. The CDR3 bases are TGTGCCAGCAGCCGGAGCGGGACCAACACAGATACGCAGTATTTT.

The chain joins TRBV28 to TRBJ1-1; TRBD1 might be the D (6 bases). Trimming left V 4 bases short and J 3 bases short, with 15 bases between. The CDR3 contains 15 residues. Looked up from germline, CDR1 is MDHEN and CDR2 is SYDVKM. The CDR3 spells CASSSPGEVDTEAFF. As DNA, the CDR3 is TGTGCCAGCAGTTCCCCAGGGGAAGTCGACACTGAAGCTTTCTTT.

Worth noting for this clone: A junction boundary mismatches the germline segment, possibly from a read error. The rearrangement joins TRBV6-5 to TRBJ2-7; no definite D call. CDR3 size: 13 residues. Germline values: CDR1 MNHEY, CDR2 SVGAGI. Here the CDR3 DNA reads TGTGCCGGCAGTTACTCGACTGGAGATGAGCAGTACTTC. Its protein is CAGSYSTGDEQYF.

This clone appeared once. The V and J genes are TRBV5-1 and TRBJ2-7; TRBD2 is a possible D gene (6 bases). The germline V gene encodes CDR1 SGHRS and CDR2 YFSETQ. The V end was cut by 2 bases, the J end by 2 bases, with 17 bases between. This CDR3 has 16 residues. CDR3 DNA: TGCGCCAGCAGCTTTGGGGATACACGGGGGACCTACGAGCAGTACTTC. Its protein product is CASSFGDTRGTYEQYF.

J is TRBJ2-7 and V is TRBV21-1; TRBD2 reflects the table's D call only, with no check against the DNA. TRBV21-1 is designated a pseudogene. This CDR3 is built from 14 residues. CDR3 in amino acids: CASSTGTSRDEQYF. DNA of the CDR3: TGTGCCAGCAGCACCGGGACTAGCAGAGACGAGCAGTACTTC.

The V and J genes are TRBV5-4 and TRBJ2-3; D is unresolved. This CDR3 region has 13 residues. V lost 6 bases and J 9 bases, leaving 17 bases between the germline ends. CDR1 is SGHNT, CDR2 YYREEE, per germline (reference sequence). The CDR3, as DNA: TGTGCCAGCACTTCAAACTGGAGATCAACGCAGTATTTT. Amino acid sequence: CASTSNWRSTQYF.

The chain carries TRBV27 and TRBJ2-7, with TRBD1 identical over 8 bases. CDR3 length: 15 amino acids. Germline lookup yields CDR1 MNHEY and CDR2 SMNVEV (reference sequence). With V trimmed by 7 bases and J by 4 bases, 12 bases remained unmatched. The CDR3 loop reads CASTRLDRVEYEQYF. In DNA, the CDR3 is TGTGCCAGCACCCGCCTGGACAGGGTCGAGTACGAGCAGTACTTC.

This chain links TRBV29-1 with TRBJ1-4, with D unresolved. Germline CDR1 is SQVTM and CDR2 is ANQGSEA. This CDR3 region has 11 residues. V gave up 4 bases and J gave up 6 bases, with 6 bases separating them. The CDR3 region is CSVALYEKLFF. In nucleotides, the CDR3 is TGCAGCGTTGCCCTATATGAAAAACTGTTTTTT.

The V call is TRBV5-6, the J call TRBJ1-2; D uncertain. CDR3 size: 15 residues. Looked up from germline, CDR1 is SGHDT and CDR2 is YYEEEE. With 2 bases removed from V and 5 bases from J, the gap between germline ends came to 16 bases. The CDR3 reads CASSFSGNPWYGYTF. The DNA for the CDR3 is TGTGCCAGCAGCTTTTCAGGTAACCCGTGGTATGGCTACACCTTC.

V and J are TRBV4-1 and TRBJ2-7; TRBD1 is a possible D gene (5 bases). The CDR3 runs 14 residues. V was trimmed by 4 bases and J by 2 bases, leaving 12 bases between them. Looked up from germline, CDR1 is MGHRA and CDR2 is YSYEKL. The CDR3 DNA is TGCGCCAGCAGCCCTCCCGACAGAACCTACGAGCAGTACTTC. Its translation: CASSPPDRTYEQYF.

The V gene is TRBV6-5, the J gene TRBJ2-5, with 7 bases that match TRBD2. The V and J ends lost 2 bases and 5 bases, in that order; junction bases with no gene match: 2. This CDR3 contains 13 residues. Germline-derived CDR1 and CDR2 are MNHEY and SVGAGI. CDR3 sequence: CASSYRGGETQYF. The CDR3 DNA follows: TGTGCCAGCAGTTACCGGGGAGGGGAGACCCAGTACTTC.

This clone has just a few counts. The CDR3: CASSRPHRRDQPQHF. CDR3 coding DNA: TGTGCCAGCAGCCGCCCCCATCGTCGGGATCAGCCCCAGCATTTT. The V and J genes are TRBV9 and TRBJ1-5; D uncertain. The germline V gene encodes CDR1 SGDLS and CDR2 YYNGEE. V was cut by 4 bases and J by 5 bases, with 16 bases left in between. The CDR3 extends over 15 amino acids.

There are a few counts of this clone. CDR3 bases: TGTGCCAGCAGCCCGGGACTAGCGGGAAACAATGAGCAGTTCTTC. It codes for CASSPGLAGNNEQFF. V gene TRBV7-6 combines with J gene TRBJ2-1, with TRBD2 identical over 13 bases. Trimming at V came to 5 bases and at J to 5 bases, leaving 3 bases not matched to a gene. Germline CDR1 is SGHVS and CDR2 is FNYEAQ. CDR3 length: 15 residues.

The rearrangement uses TRBV4-1 and TRBJ2-1; 10 bases agree with TRBD2. The V segment lost 4 bases and the J segment 4 bases; nucleotides outside the gene matches: 7. This CDR3 contains 16 residues. Germline V gives CDR1 MGHRA, CDR2 YSYEKL. CDR3 residues: CASSLLGTSAYNEQFF. The CDR3 DNA follows: TGCGCCAGCAGCCTGCTTGGGACTAGCGCGTACAATGAGCAGTTCTTC.

V gene TRBV30 combines with J gene TRBJ2-3, with 11 bases matching TRBD2. The J segment lost 1 base and the V segment lost 2 bases, leaving 2 bases of the junction unmatched. Germline V CDR1 and CDR2: GTSNPN, SVGIG (reference sequence). The CDR3 has 15 amino acids. The CDR3 region is CAWSPGLAGTDTQYF. CDR3 coding DNA: TGTGCCTGGAGTCCGGGACTAGCGGGCACAGATACGCAGTATTTT.

In this sample, this clone turned up a few times. The V gene is TRBV7-3, the J gene TRBJ1-4; D remains unclear. CDR3 length equals 15 residues. V lost 1 base, J lost 4 bases, and 10 bases lay in between. Germline V gives CDR1 SGHTA, CDR2 FQGTGA. CDR3 residues: CASSLSGSSNEKLFF. The CDR3 DNA reads TGTGCCAGCAGCTTAAGCGGCAGCAGTAATGAAAAACTGTTTTTT. Filled out from reference TRBV7-3 and TRBJ1-4, the complete variable domain reads GAGVSQTPSNKVTEKGKYVELRCDPISGHTALYWYRQSLGQGPEFLIYFQGTGAADDSGLPNDRFFAVRPEGSVSTLKIQRTERGDSAVYLCASSLSGSSNEKLFFGSGTQLSVL.

The chain uses TRBV28 and TRBJ2-1, with 9 nucleotides matching TRBD2. CDR3 length: 18 amino acids. The junction had 10 bases not matched to a gene; V was cut back by 3 bases and J by 1 base. Per germline, CDR1 MDHEN and CDR2 SYDVKM. Here the CDR3 DNA reads TGTGCCAGCAGTTTCGATTGGGGCGGGAGGGGATCCTACAATGAGCAGTTCTTC. Amino acid sequence: CASSFDWGGRGSYNEQFF.

This clone has a handful of counts. The genes are TRBV7-9 and TRBJ1-2; the match to TRBD1 covers 8 bases. The germline V gene encodes CDR1 SEHNR and CDR2 FQNEAQ (reference sequence). The junction had 7 bases not matched to a gene; V was cut back by 5 bases and J by 8 bases. This CDR3 contains 13 residues. The CDR3 DNA follows: TGTGCCAGCAGCCCTTTACAGGGGGAAGGCTACACCTTC. Its translation is CASSPLQGEGYTF.

V and J are TRBV7-2 and TRBJ2-2, with a possible D match to TRBD2 (6 bases). CDR3 length: 16 amino acids. V lost 3 bases and J lost 1, with 12 bases in between. The germline V gene has CDR1 SGHTA and CDR2 FQGNSA. CDR3 nucleotide sequence: TGTGCCAGCAGCTTTGCGGACTATCTGAACACCGGGGAGCTGTTTTTT. This codes for CASSFADYLNTGELFF.

In the case of this clone: The sample carries other DNA sequences with the same CDR3. The chain has TRBV30 and TRBJ1-2, with 9 bases that match TRBD1. With 2 bases clipped from V and 7 bases from J, the junction kept 5 bases outside the gene matches. The CDR3 consists of 13 residues. The germline gives CDR1 GTSNPN, CDR2 SVGIG (reference sequence). CDR3 sequence reads: CAWSPGQGFGYTF. In DNA, the CDR3 is TGTGCCTGGAGTCCCGGACAGGGGTTTGGCTACACCTTC.

This clone has a handful of counts. This chain links TRBV28 with TRBJ1-2, with TRBD1 as a possible D gene (6 bases). Between the trimmed V and J ends, which lost 5 bases and 3 bases, there was a span of 16 bases. Germline loops: CDR1 MDHEN, CDR2 SYDVKM. The CDR3 is 15 residues long. The CDR3: CASSIPLTGYYGYTF. CDR3 DNA: TGTGCCAGCAGTATTCCCCTAACAGGGTACTATGGCTACACCTTC.

The chain recombines TRBV4-3 with TRBJ2-3; 8 bases map to TRBD2. CDR3 length: 16 amino acids. CDR1 is LGHNA and CDR2 is YSLEER in the germline V gene. V shed 0 bases, J shed 0 bases, and the junction held 2 bases outside the gene matches. CDR3: CASSQDIAGSTDTQYF. The CDR3 region has the DNA TGCGCCAGCAGCCAAGATATAGCGGGGAGCACAGATACGCAGTATTTT.

The chain recombines TRBV28 with TRBJ1-1, with a possible D match to TRBD1 (5 bases). The V end was cut by 5 bases, the J end by 10 bases, with 11 bases between. The CDR3 has 11 amino acids. CDR1 is MDHEN, CDR2 SYDVKM, per germline. CDR3: CASSQTARAFF. CDR3 nucleotide sequence: TGTGCCAGCAGTCAGACAGCCAGAGCTTTCTTT.

This clone was observed once. The chain has TRBV14 and TRBJ1-5; D may be TRBD1 (5 bases). Germline CDR1 and CDR2: SGHDN and FVKESK. V was shortened by 2 bases and J by 1 base, with 12 bases between the two germline ends. The CDR3 length is 16 residues. The CDR3 reads CASSQTDRESNQPQHF. The CDR3 DNA follows: TGTGCCAGCAGCCAAACCGACAGAGAGAGCAATCAGCCCCAGCATTTT.

There are a few counts of this clone. J is TRBJ2-1 and V is TRBV5-1, with 8 bases lining up with TRBD2. V lost 5 bases, J lost 7 bases, and 8 bases stayed unmatched. This CDR3 is built from 14 residues. Germline V CDR1 and CDR2: SGHRS, YFSETQ. The CDR3: CASRTSGPMNEQFF. The CDR3 DNA sequence: TGCGCCAGCAGAACTAGCGGCCCCATGAATGAGCAGTTCTTC.

This clone has more than one count but fewer than ten. V gene TRBV28 combines with J gene TRBJ1-2, with D hard to call. Germline loops: CDR1 MDHEN, CDR2 SYDVKM. CDR3 length: 12 amino acids. V was pared by 3 bases and J by 6 bases, with 8 bases between. Here the CDR3 reads CASSLSSHGYTF. In DNA, the CDR3 is TGTGCCAGCAGTTTGTCCTCCCATGGCTACACCTTC.

The chain combines TRBV5-1 with TRBJ2-4, with TRBD2 as a possible D gene (6 bases). Germline CDR1 reads SGHRS; CDR2 reads YFSETQ. Trimming pared 3 bases from V and 7 bases from J, leaving 14 bases between. CDR3 length: 14 residues. CDR3 in DNA: TGCGCCAGCAGCTCTAACCCGGGACTGAACATTCAGTACTTC. This encodes CASSSNPGLNIQYF.

This clone has only a few counts. The rearrangement uses TRBV4-2 and TRBJ1-1; 9 bases fit TRBD1. Germline CDR1 is LGHNA and CDR2 is YNFKEQ. V trimming: 0 bases; J trimming: 11 bases; junction bases outside the gene matches: 4. The CDR3 covers 13 residues. DNA of the CDR3: TGTGCCAGCAGCCAAGAGGGACAGGGTAGGGCTTTCTTT. Translation: CASSQEGQGRAFF.

The rearrangement links TRBV28 to TRBJ2-7; D gene unclear. The germline CDR1 and CDR2 sequences are MDHEN and SYDVKM. The CDR3 extends over 12 amino acids. V shed 4 bases and J shed 4 bases, with 8 bases lying between them. The CDR3 DNA reads as TGTGCCAGCAGTTCCCTGACATACGAGCAGTACTTC. This codes for CASSSLTYEQYF.

The chain is built from TRBV15 and TRBJ2-1; D may be TRBD2 (5 bases). The germline V gene encodes CDR1 LNHNV and CDR2 YYDKDF (reference sequence). V lost 1 base and J lost 4, with 8 bases in between. This CDR3 has 14 amino acids. CDR3 bases: TGTGCCACCAGCAGAGGGAGGAATTACAATGAGCAGTTCTTC. It codes for CATSRGRNYNEQFF.